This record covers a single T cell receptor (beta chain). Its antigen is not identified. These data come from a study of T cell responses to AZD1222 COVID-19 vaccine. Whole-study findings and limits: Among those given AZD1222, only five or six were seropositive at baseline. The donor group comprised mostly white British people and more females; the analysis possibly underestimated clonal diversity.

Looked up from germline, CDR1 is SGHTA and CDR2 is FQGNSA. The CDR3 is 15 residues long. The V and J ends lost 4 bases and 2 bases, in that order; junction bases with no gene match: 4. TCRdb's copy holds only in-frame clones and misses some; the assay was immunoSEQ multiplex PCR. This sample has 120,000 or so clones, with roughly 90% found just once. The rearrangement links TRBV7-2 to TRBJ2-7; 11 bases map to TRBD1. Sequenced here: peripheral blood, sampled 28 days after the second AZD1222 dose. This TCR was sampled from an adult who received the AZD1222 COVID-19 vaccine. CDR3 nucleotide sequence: TGTGCCAGCAGCTATGGGACAGGGGGTGCCTACGAGCAGTACTTC. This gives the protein CASSYGTGGAYEQYF.